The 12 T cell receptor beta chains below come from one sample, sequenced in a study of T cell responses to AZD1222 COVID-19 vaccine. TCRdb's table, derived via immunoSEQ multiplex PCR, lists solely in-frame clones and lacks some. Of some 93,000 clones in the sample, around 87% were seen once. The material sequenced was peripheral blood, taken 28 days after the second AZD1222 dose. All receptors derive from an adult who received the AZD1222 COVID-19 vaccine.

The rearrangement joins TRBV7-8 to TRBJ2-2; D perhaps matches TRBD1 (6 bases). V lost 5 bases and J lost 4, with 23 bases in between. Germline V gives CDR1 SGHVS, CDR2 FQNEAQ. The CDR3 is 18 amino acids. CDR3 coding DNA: TGTGCCAGCAGCGGACCGAGGGCACAGGGAAGGAGCACCGGGGAGCTGTTTTTT. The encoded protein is CASSGPRAQGRSTGELFF.

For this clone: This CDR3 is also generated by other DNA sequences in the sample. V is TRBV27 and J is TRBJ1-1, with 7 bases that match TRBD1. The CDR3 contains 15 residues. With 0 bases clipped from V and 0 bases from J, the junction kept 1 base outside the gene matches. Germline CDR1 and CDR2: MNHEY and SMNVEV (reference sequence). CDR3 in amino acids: CASSLSRGLNTEAFF. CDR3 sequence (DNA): TGTGCCAGCAGTTTATCAAGGGGGCTGAACACTGAAGCTTTCTTT.

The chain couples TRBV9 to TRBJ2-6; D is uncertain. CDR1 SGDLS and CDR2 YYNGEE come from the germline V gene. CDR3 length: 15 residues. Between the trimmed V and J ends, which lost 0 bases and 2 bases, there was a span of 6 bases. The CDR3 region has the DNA TGTGCCAGCAGCGTAGGTGGGACTGGGGCCAACGTCCTGACTTTC. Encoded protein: CASSVGGTGANVLTF. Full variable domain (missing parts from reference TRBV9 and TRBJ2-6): DSGVTQTPKHLITATGQRVTLRCSPRSGDLSVYWYQQSLDQGLQFLIQYYNGEERAKGNILERFSAQQFPDLHSELNLSSLELGDSALYFCASSVGGTGANVLTFGAGSRLTVL.

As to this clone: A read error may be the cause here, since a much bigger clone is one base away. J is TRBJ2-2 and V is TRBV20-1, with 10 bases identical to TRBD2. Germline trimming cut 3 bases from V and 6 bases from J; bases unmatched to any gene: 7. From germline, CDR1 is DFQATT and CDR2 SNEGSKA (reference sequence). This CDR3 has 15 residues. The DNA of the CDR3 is TGCAGTGCTAGTTTCGAGCGGGGGGGCGCCGGGGAGCTGTTTTTT. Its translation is CSASFERGGAGELFF.

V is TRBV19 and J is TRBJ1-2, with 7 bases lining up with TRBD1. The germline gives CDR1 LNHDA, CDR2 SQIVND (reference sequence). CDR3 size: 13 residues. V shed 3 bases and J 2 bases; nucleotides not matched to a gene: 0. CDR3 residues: CASSMDRNYGYTF. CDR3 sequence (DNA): TGTGCCAGTAGTATGGACAGGAACTATGGCTACACCTTC.

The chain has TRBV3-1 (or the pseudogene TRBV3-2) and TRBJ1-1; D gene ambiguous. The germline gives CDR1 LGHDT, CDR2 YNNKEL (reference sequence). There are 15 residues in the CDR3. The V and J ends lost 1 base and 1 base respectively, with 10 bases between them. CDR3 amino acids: CASSQGVRQNTEAFF. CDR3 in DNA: TGTGCCAGCAGCCAAGGGGTCCGACAGAACACTGAAGCTTTCTTT.

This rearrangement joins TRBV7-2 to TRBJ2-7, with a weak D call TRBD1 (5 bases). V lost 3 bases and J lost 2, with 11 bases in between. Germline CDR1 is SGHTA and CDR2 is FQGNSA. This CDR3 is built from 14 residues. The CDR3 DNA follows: TGTGCCAGCAGCTTCAGGGTTAGCACCTACGAGCAGTACTTC. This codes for CASSFRVSTYEQYF.

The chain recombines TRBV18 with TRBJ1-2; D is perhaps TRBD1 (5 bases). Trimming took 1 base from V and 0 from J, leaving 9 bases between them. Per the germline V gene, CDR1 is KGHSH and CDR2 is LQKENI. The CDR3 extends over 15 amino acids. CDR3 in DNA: TGTGCCAGCTCACCACGAGGGGTTGCTAACTATGGCTACACCTTC. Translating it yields CASSPRGVANYGYTF.

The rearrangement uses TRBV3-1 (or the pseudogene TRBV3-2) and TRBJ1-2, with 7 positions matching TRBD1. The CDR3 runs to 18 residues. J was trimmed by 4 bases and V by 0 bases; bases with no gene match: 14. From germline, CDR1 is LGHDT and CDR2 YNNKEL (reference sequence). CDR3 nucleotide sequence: TGTGCCAGCAGCCAAGATCACAGAGGGGGCGCCCAGGGCTATGGCTACACCTTC. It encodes CASSQDHRGGAQGYGYTF.

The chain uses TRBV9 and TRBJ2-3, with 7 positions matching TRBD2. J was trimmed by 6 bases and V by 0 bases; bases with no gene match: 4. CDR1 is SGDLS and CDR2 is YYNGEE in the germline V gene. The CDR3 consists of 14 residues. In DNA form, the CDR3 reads TGTGCCAGCAGCGTAGTAGGGAGGGAGGATACGCAGTATTTT. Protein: CASSVVGREDTQYF.

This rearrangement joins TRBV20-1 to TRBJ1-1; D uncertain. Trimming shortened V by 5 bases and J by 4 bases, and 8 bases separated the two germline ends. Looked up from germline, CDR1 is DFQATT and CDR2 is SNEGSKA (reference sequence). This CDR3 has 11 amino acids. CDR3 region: CSAGLLTEAFF. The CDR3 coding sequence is TGCAGTGCTGGCCTCCTCACTGAAGCTTTCTTT.

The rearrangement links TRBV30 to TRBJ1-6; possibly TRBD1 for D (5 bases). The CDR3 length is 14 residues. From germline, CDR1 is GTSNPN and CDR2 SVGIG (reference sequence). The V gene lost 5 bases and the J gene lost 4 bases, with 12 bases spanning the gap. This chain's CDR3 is CAWVPGSYNSPLHF. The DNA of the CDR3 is TGTGCCTGGGTCCCAGGGTCGTATAATTCACCCCTCCACTTT. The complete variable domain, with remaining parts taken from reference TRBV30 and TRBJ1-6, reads SQTIHQWPATLVQPVGSPLSLECTVEGTSNPNLYWYRQAAGRGLQLLFYSVGIGQISSEVPQNLSASRPQDRQFILSSKKLLLSDSGFYLCAWVPGSYNSPLHFGNGTRLTVT.